The rows below give T cell receptor beta chains drawn from one sample of a study of blood T cell repertoires in COVID-19. Sequenced by immunoSEQ multiplex PCR; TCRdb stores in-frame clones only, minus some. The repertoire holds 32,000 or so clones, around 90% seen once, with 62% in the top ten. The sequencing input was peripheral blood. The origin of the receptors is a man between 65 and 85 years old with acute or convalescent COVID-19. Both conserved end residues are part of each CDR3. A D gene is named only where the DNA matches it firmly. Only part of the rows carry a size: once, few, many, or a class if the clone is expanded.

d_gene: -; j_gene: TRBJ2-1; len: 15; abundance: -; v_gene: TRBV9; CDR3aa: CASRYSGFPANEQFF; CDR3nt: TGTGCCAGCAGGTACTCCGGGTTCCCTGCTAATGAGCAGTTCTTC
d_gene: TRBD1; j_gene: TRBJ1-2; len: 13; abundance: -; v_gene: TRBV7-8; CDR3aa: CASSRTGVYGYTF; CDR3nt: TGTGCCAGCAGCCGGACAGGGGTCTATGGCTACACCTTC
d_gene: TRBD1; j_gene: TRBJ2-2; len: 17; abundance: -; v_gene: TRBV5-6; CDR3aa: CASSPLWTGENTGELFF; CDR3nt: TGTGCCAGCAGCCCGCTATGGACAGGGGAAAACACCGGGGAGCTGTTTTTT
d_gene: TRBD1; j_gene: TRBJ1-2; len: 14; abundance: -; v_gene: TRBV27; CDR3aa: CASSPTGGSYGYTF; CDR3nt: TGTGCCAGCAGTCCGACAGGGGGTTCTTATGGCTACACCTTC
d_gene: TRBD2; j_gene: TRBJ2-1; len: 16; abundance: -; v_gene: TRBV5-1; CDR3aa: CASSLAPGLAGDEQFF; CDR3nt: TGCGCCAGCAGCTTGGCCCCGGGACTAGCGGGCGATGAGCAGTTCTTC
d_gene: TRBD2; j_gene: TRBJ2-1; len: 19; abundance: -; v_gene: TRBV4-1; CDR3aa: CASSQLYALLAGENNEQFF; CDR3nt: TGCGCCAGCAGCCAACTATACGCCCTCCTAGCGGGAGAAAACAATGAGCAGTTCTTC
d_gene: -; j_gene: TRBJ1-6; len: 14; abundance: many; v_gene: TRBV7-9; CDR3aa: CASSLVGVVSPLHF; CDR3nt: TGTGCCAGCAGCTTAGTAGGGGTAGTTTCACCCCTCCACTTT
d_gene: -; j_gene: TRBJ1-2; len: 14; abundance: -; v_gene: TRBV4-3; CDR3aa: CASSQEQQGRGYTF; CDR3nt: TGCGCCAGCAGCCAAGAACAACAGGGTCGTGGCTACACCTTC
d_gene: TRBD1; j_gene: TRBJ1-4; len: 15; abundance: -; v_gene: TRBV2; CDR3aa: CASSDLTGGNEKLFF; CDR3nt: TGTGCCAGCAGTGACTTAACAGGGGGCAATGAAAAACTGTTTTTT
d_gene: TRBD1; j_gene: TRBJ1-6; len: 15; abundance: -; v_gene: TRBV3-1/TRBV3-2; CDR3aa: CASSSLPDRGAPLHF; CDR3nt: TGTGCCAGCAGCTCGTTACCTGACAGGGGGGCACCCCTCCACTTT
d_gene: TRBD1; j_gene: TRBJ2-2; len: 15; abundance: -; v_gene: TRBV14; CDR3aa: CASSRPTGETGELFF; CDR3nt: TGTGCCAGCAGCCGGCCGACAGGGGAAACCGGGGAGCTGTTTTTT
d_gene: TRBD1; j_gene: TRBJ1-1; len: 13; abundance: -; v_gene: TRBV9; CDR3aa: CASSVTGGTEAFF; CDR3nt: TGTGCCAGCAGCGTAACAGGGGGCACTGAAGCTTTCTTT
d_gene: -; j_gene: TRBJ2-3; len: 14; abundance: -; v_gene: TRBV5-1; CDR3aa: CASSLEGGTDTQYF; CDR3nt: TGCGCCAGCAGCTTGGAGGGGGGCACAGATACGCAGTATTTT
d_gene: -; j_gene: TRBJ1-1; len: 14; abundance: many; v_gene: TRBV7-8; CDR3aa: CASSPTQGITEAFF; CDR3nt: TGTGCCAGCAGCCCAACGCAGGGGATCACTGAAGCTTTCTTT
d_gene: TRBD1; j_gene: TRBJ2-3; len: 16; abundance: -; v_gene: TRBV14; CDR3aa: CASSLRTGPSTDTQYF; CDR3nt: TGTGCCAGCAGCCTCCGGACAGGGCCCAGCACAGATACGCAGTATTTT
d_gene: TRBD2; j_gene: TRBJ2-3; len: 16; abundance: -; v_gene: TRBV3-1/TRBV3-2; CDR3aa: CASSSSLSGGADTQYF; CDR3nt: TGTGCCAGCAGCTCGAGCCTCAGCGGGGGGGCAGATACGCAGTATTTT
d_gene: TRBD2; j_gene: TRBJ2-7; len: 15; abundance: -; v_gene: TRBV6-1; CDR3aa: CASSEAGGYRYEQYF; CDR3nt: TGTGCCAGCAGTGAAGCGGGGGGGTATCGCTACGAGCAGTACTTC
d_gene: TRBD2; j_gene: TRBJ2-2; len: 17; abundance: -; v_gene: TRBV5-4; CDR3aa: CASSPGLAGGNTGELFF; CDR3nt: TGTGCCAGCAGCCCCGGACTAGCGGGGGGGAACACCGGGGAGCTGTTTTTT
d_gene: -; j_gene: TRBJ1-1; len: 14; abundance: once; v_gene: TRBV7-2; CDR3aa: CASSQYREHTEAFF; CDR3nt: TGTGCCAGCAGTCAATACAGGGAGCACACTGAAGCTTTCTTT
d_gene: TRBD1; j_gene: TRBJ1-4; len: 15; abundance: -; v_gene: TRBV28; CDR3aa: CASSLLGRGTEKLFF; CDR3nt: TGTGCCAGCAGTTTATTAGGCAGGGGGACAGAAAAACTGTTTTTT
d_gene: TRBD1; j_gene: TRBJ2-7; len: 14; abundance: -; v_gene: TRBV30; CDR3aa: CAWSPGTGVYEQYF; CDR3nt: TGTGCCTGGAGTCCCGGGACAGGGGTCTACGAGCAGTACTTC
d_gene: -; j_gene: TRBJ2-1; len: 15; abundance: few; v_gene: TRBV6-1; CDR3aa: CASSEVWSSYNEQFF; CDR3nt: TGTGCCAGCAGTGAGGTCTGGAGCTCCTACAATGAGCAGTTCTTC
d_gene: -; j_gene: TRBJ2-3; len: 13; abundance: -; v_gene: TRBV28; CDR3aa: CASSLAGRDTQYF; CDR3nt: TGTGCCAGCAGTTTAGCGGGACGAGATACGCAGTATTTT
d_gene: -; j_gene: TRBJ1-6; len: 19; abundance: -; v_gene: TRBV11-2; CDR3aa: CASSLAPTVRESYNSPLHF; CDR3nt: TGTGCCAGCAGCTTAGCCCCGACAGTCAGAGAGTCCTATAATTCACCCCTCCACTTT
d_gene: -; j_gene: TRBJ2-7; len: 14; abundance: -; v_gene: TRBV30; CDR3aa: CAWSVLQASYEQYF; CDR3nt: TGTGCCTGGAGTGTATTACAGGCCTCCTACGAGCAGTACTTC
d_gene: -; j_gene: TRBJ1-4; len: 13; abundance: few; v_gene: TRBV3-1/TRBV3-2; CDR3aa: CASSHTVNEKLFF; CDR3nt: TGTGCCAGCAGCCATACGGTTAATGAAAAACTGTTTTTT
d_gene: TRBD2; j_gene: TRBJ2-1; len: 17; abundance: -; v_gene: TRBV27; CDR3aa: CASSSSSGGISYNEQFF; CDR3nt: TGTGCCAGCAGTTCCTCTAGCGGCGGTATTTCCTACAATGAGCAGTTCTTC
d_gene: -; j_gene: TRBJ2-3; len: 15; abundance: -; v_gene: TRBV6-4; CDR3aa: CASSDAGHPTDTQYF; CDR3nt: TGTGCCAGCAGTGACGCCGGACACCCCACAGATACGCAGTATTTT
d_gene: -; j_gene: TRBJ1-1; len: 16; abundance: once; v_gene: TRBV5-1; CDR3aa: CASSLGPSGVNTEAFF; CDR3nt: TGCGCCAGCAGCTTGGGGCCCTCCGGGGTGAACACTGAAGCTTTCTTT
d_gene: TRBD2; j_gene: TRBJ2-3; len: 17; abundance: -; v_gene: TRBV9; CDR3aa: CASSSSAGDLGTDTQYF; CDR3nt: TGTGCCAGCAGCTCCTCCGCGGGGGATCTCGGCACAGATACGCAGTATTTT
d_gene: -; j_gene: TRBJ1-2; len: 12; abundance: -; v_gene: TRBV3-1/TRBV3-2; CDR3aa: CASSLRDYGYTF; CDR3nt: TGTGCCAGCAGCCTGAGGGACTATGGCTACACCTTC
d_gene: TRBD2; j_gene: TRBJ2-3; len: 15; abundance: -; v_gene: TRBV19; CDR3aa: CASSIASGTSDTQYF; CDR3nt: TGTGCCAGTAGTATAGCTAGCGGAACATCAGATACGCAGTATTTT